These T cell receptor beta chains were read from a single sample in a study of blood T cell repertoires in COVID-19. This table comes from immunoSEQ multiplex PCR, and its TCRdb copy is limited to in-frame clones, with some not included. The sample has fewer than 80,000 clones, about four fifths seen once; the top ten hold roughly 5%. Input material: peripheral blood. These receptors were taken from an elderly woman with active or convalescent COVID-19. CDR3s include the opening cysteine and the closing phenylalanine or tryptophan. D genes are given only for firm matches. Clone size is not always given. Where it is, it says once, few, many or a class for expanded clones.

-	TRBV4-3	-	TRBJ1-6	CASSYRVGTRGAVSPLHF	TGCGCCAGCAGCTACCGAGTTGGGACTCGGGGGGCTGTGTCACCCCTCCACTTT
-	TRBV5-1	TRBD2	TRBJ2-5	CASSLGLAGAETQYF	TGCGCCAGCAGCCTCGGACTAGCGGGAGCGGAGACCCAGTACTTC
once	TRBV6-1	TRBD1	TRBJ2-3	CASSDRDRDTDTQYF	TGTGCCAGCAGTGATAGGGACAGAGACACAGATACGCAGTATTTT
-	TRBV9	-	TRBJ1-6	CASSARPGTSTGYSPLHF	TGTGCCAGCAGCGCCCGACCCGGGACATCTACCGGATACTCACCCCTCCACTTT
-	TRBV7-8	-	TRBJ2-7	CASSRGTGTHEQYF	TGTGCCAGCAGCCGAGGAACAGGGACCCACGAGCAGTACTTC
-	TRBV6-5	-	TRBJ2-3	CASSFTSGGYDTQYF	TGTGCCAGCAGTTTTACTAGTGGCGGGTACGATACGCAGTATTTT
-	TRBV9	TRBD2	TRBJ2-2	CASSGQTSGSTGELFF	TGTGCCAGCAGCGGGCAGACTAGCGGGAGTACCGGGGAGCTGTTTTTT
-	TRBV10-3	TRBD2	TRBJ2-5	CAISERLAGEVPQETQYF	TGTGCCATCAGTGAGCGACTAGCGGGAGAGGTCCCCCAAGAGACCCAGTACTTC
-	TRBV6-2/TRBV6-3	-	TRBJ2-5	CASSRRFSAGETQYF	TGTGCCAGCAGTAGGCGGTTTAGCGCCGGGGAGACCCAGTACTTC
-	TRBV9	-	TRBJ1-2	CASSVVGGAYGYTF	TGTGCCAGCAGCGTAGTTGGGGGCGCCTATGGCTACACCTTC
-	TRBV28	TRBD1	TRBJ2-7	CASGSGQSSYEQYF	TGTGCCAGCGGTTCGGGACAGAGCTCCTACGAGCAGTACTTC
-	TRBV6-5	-	TRBJ1-4	CASRTGWSYEKLFF	TGTGCCAGCAGAACCGGTTGGAGCTACGAAAAACTGTTTTTT
-	TRBV18	TRBD1	TRBJ2-1	CASSPPGTGANEQFF	TGTGCCAGCTCACCACCGGGGACAGGGGCCAATGAGCAGTTCTTC
-	TRBV5-4	TRBD1	TRBJ2-1	CASSMDRGSNEQFF	TGTGCCAGCAGCATGGACAGGGGGAGCAATGAGCAGTTCTTC
-	TRBV19	-	TRBJ1-5	CASSMSGHSNQPQHF	TGTGCCAGTAGTATGAGCGGGCATAGCAATCAGCCCCAGCATTTT
once	TRBV7-2	-	TRBJ1-3	CASSRQYSGNTIYF	TGTGCCAGCAGTCGACAGTACTCTGGAAACACCATATATTTT
-	TRBV6-2/TRBV6-3	-	TRBJ1-5	CASSYVGGFSQPQHF	TGTGCCAGCAGTTACGTGGGGGGTTTCAGTCAGCCCCAGCATTTT
-	TRBV6-2/TRBV6-3	TRBD2	TRBJ2-5	CASSWAGGPGETQYF	TGTGCCAGCAGTTGGGCGGGAGGGCCCGGAGAGACCCAGTACTTC
once	TRBV5-6	-	TRBJ1-1	CASSLNREAFF	TGTGCCAGCAGCCTTAACAGGGAAGCTTTCTTT
-	TRBV19	-	TRBJ2-1	CASSMNRPLGDEQFF	TGTGCCAGTAGTATGAATCGGCCCCTGGGCGATGAGCAGTTCTTC
once	TRBV18	TRBD1	TRBJ2-5	CASSPWDSPETQYF	TGTGCCAGCTCACCATGGGACAGTCCAGAGACCCAGTACTTC
-	TRBV29-1	-	TRBJ2-2	CSVEGLRIGELFF	TGCAGCGTTGAGGGGCTGCGGATCGGGGAGCTGTTTTTT
-	TRBV28	TRBD1	TRBJ2-1	CASSKWTGQGGNEQFF	TGTGCCAGCAGTAAATGGACAGGACAGGGTGGGAATGAGCAGTTCTTC
-	TRBV9	-	TRBJ1-2	CASSVVHPDYGYTF	TGTGCCAGCAGCGTAGTTCACCCAGACTATGGCTACACCTTC
-	TRBV6-5	TRBD1	TRBJ1-2	CASSRQGNYGYTF	TGTGCCAGCAGTCGACAGGGGAACTATGGCTACACCTTC
-	TRBV16	-	TRBJ1-5	CASSQGFGGNQPQHF	TGTGCCAGCAGCCAAGGGTTCGGGGGTAATCAGCCCCAGCATTTT
-	TRBV6-5	-	TRBJ2-1	CASKSRGAWNEQFF	TGTGCCAGCAAATCCCGGGGGGCCTGGAATGAGCAGTTCTTC
-	TRBV7-2	-	TRBJ2-5	CASSRGSPPETQYF	TGTGCCAGCAGCCGGGGATCACCTCCGGAGACCCAGTACTTC
-	TRBV14	TRBD1	TRBJ2-7	CASSRLGQSFSEQYF	TGTGCCAGCAGCAGACTGGGACAGAGCTTTTCCGAGCAGTACTTC
-	TRBV24-1	TRBD1	TRBJ2-3	CATSDLARGLTQYF	TGTGCCACCAGTGATTTGGCCAGGGGGCTTACGCAGTATTTT
-	TRBV7-8	-	TRBJ2-7	CASSPEWDTYYEQYF	TGTGCCAGCAGCCCCGAATGGGACACCTACTACGAGCAGTACTTC
-	TRBV19	-	TRBJ2-1	CASSFSTPADYNEQFF	TGTGCCAGTAGTTTCTCGACTCCAGCGGACTACAATGAGCAGTTCTTC
-	TRBV10-3	TRBD2	TRBJ2-1	CAISNGGSRYNEQFF	TGTGCCATCAGTAATGGCGGGAGCCGATACAATGAGCAGTTCTTC
-	TRBV10-3	-	TRBJ2-3	CAISGGSIRGDTQYF	TGTGCCATCAGTGGGGGAAGTATTAGGGGAGATACGCAGTATTTT
-	TRBV5-1	-	TRBJ1-3	CASSFLSSGNTIYF	TGCGCCAGCAGCTTCCTTAGCTCTGGAAACACCATATATTTT
-	TRBV20-1	TRBD1	TRBJ1-2	CSASAPGQAYWGYTF	TGCAGTGCTAGTGCCCCGGGACAGGCTTACTGGGGCTACACCTTC
-	TRBV11-2	-	TRBJ1-1	CASSLGITEAFF	TGTGCCAGCAGCTTAGGTATTACTGAAGCTTTCTTT
-	TRBV28	TRBD1	TRBJ2-7	CASSLRRTGEQYF	TGTGCCAGCAGTTTGCGCCGGACAGGCGAGCAGTACTTC
-	TRBV5-1	TRBD2	TRBJ2-1	CASSLWPGRDEQFF	TGCGCCAGCAGCTTGTGGCCAGGGAGGGATGAGCAGTTCTTC
-	TRBV4-3	-	TRBJ1-2	CASSQDVQGLYGYTF	TGCGCCAGCAGCCAAGATGTTCAGGGTCTCTATGGCTACACCTTC
-	TRBV4-3	-	TRBJ1-4	CASSQGGGRAEKLFF	TGCGCCAGCAGCCAAGGCGGGGGAAGAGCTGAAAAACTGTTTTTT
-	TRBV18	TRBD1	TRBJ2-3	CASSPMGTASTDTQYF	TGTGCCAGCTCACCTATGGGGACAGCCAGCACAGATACGCAGTATTTT
once	TRBV7-2	TRBD2	TRBJ2-5	CASSLAGSGGTKRGRETQYF	TGTGCCAGCAGCTTAGCAGGTAGCGGGGGGACGAAGAGAGGTCGAGAGACCCAGTACTTC
-	TRBV5-1	TRBD1	TRBJ2-1	CASSPRDTPGGEQFF	TGCGCCAGCAGCCCCAGGGACACCCCAGGGGGTGAGCAGTTCTTC
-	TRBV4-3	-	TRBJ2-6	CASSQDGRTGANVLTF	TGCGCCAGCAGCCAAGATGGGCGCACTGGGGCCAACGTCCTGACTTTC
-	TRBV20-1	-	TRBJ1-5	CSASFLYQPQHF	TGCAGTGCTAGTTTCCTATATCAGCCCCAGCATTTT